The clone carrying this T cell receptor beta chain was detected many times. The data belong to a study of response to subunit inactivated influenza vaccine. Germline V CDR1 and CDR2: ENHRY, SYGVKD. The CDR3 spans 15 residues. Trimming removed 2 bases at V and 6 bases at J, with 17 bases between. In TCRdb, the RT-PCR reads were re-called with MiXCR into one record per CDR3 protein. The sample has approximately 500,000 distinct CDR3 sequences; 20% to 25% are singletons. The sample also formed part of further work on T cells expressing NK-cell markers. That source reports: The authors generated TCR beta cDNA through 5'RACE template switching with UMIs. Sorting was limited to alpha-beta TCR-expressing T cells with an anti-gamma-delta TCR antibody in several experiments. Among CD8+ T cells from more than five donors, dominant NKG2C+ clonotypes accounted for roughly 1.0-7.0%. Four donors' CD3+CD56-NKG2C+ cells were dominated by the same clonotypes. Expanded clones of NKG2C+ T cells had an unclear HCMV specificity.

The chain recombines TRBV10-3 with TRBJ2-7; tentatively, D is TRBD2 (5 bases). The source is a man aged 50 or older who received an inactivated influenza vaccine. The sample in question was CD4+ T cells sorted from PBMCs, obtained less than 13 days after vaccination. This CDR3 reads CAISEDYLYDSEQYF. In DNA form, the CDR3 reads TGTGCCATCAGTGAGGACTATCTCTACGACTCCGAGCAGTACTTC.